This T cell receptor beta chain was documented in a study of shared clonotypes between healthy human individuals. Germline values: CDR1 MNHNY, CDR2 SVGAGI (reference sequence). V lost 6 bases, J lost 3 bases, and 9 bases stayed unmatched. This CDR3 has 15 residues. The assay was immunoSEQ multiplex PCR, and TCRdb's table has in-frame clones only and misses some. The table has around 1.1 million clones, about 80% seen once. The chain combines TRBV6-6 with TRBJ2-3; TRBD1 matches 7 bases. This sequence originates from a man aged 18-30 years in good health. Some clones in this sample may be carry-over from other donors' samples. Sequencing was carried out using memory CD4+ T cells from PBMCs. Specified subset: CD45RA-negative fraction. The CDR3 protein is CASRASAGGTDTQYF. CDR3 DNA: TGTGCCAGCAGAGCCTCGGCAGGGGGAACAGATACGCAGTATTTT.